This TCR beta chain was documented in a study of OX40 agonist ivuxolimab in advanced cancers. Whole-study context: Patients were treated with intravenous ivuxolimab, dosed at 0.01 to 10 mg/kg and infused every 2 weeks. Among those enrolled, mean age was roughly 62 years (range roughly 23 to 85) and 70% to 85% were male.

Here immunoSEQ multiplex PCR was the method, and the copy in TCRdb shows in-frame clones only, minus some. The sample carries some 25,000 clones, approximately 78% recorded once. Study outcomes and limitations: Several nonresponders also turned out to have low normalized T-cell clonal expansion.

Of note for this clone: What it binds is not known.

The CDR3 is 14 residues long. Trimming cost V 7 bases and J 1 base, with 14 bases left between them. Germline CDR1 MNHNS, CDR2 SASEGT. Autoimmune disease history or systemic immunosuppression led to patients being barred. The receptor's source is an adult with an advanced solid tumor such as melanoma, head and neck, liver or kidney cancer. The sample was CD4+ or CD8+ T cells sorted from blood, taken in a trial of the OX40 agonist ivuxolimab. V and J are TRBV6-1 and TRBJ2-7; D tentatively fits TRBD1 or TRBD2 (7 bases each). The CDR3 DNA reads TGTGCCAGCATAAACAGGGGAGGGTCCTACGAGCAGTACTTC. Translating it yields CASINRGGSYEQYF.